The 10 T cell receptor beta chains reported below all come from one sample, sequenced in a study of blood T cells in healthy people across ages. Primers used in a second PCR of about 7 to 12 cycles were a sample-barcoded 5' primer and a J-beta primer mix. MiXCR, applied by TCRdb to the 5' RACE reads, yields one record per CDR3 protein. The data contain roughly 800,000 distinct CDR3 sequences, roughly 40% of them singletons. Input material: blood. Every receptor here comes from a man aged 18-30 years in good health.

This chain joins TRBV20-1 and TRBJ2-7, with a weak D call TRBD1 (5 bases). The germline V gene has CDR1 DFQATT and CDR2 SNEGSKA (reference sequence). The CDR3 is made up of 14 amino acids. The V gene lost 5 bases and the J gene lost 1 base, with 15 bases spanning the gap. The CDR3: CSASLRGPSYEQYF. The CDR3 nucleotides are TGCAGTGCTTCCCTAAGGGGTCCTTCCTACGAGCAGTACTTC.

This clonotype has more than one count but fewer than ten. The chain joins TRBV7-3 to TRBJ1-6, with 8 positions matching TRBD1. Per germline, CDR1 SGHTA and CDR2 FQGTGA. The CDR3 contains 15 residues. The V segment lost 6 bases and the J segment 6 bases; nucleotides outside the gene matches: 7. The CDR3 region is CASSQTGDGNSPLHF. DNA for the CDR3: TGTGCCAGCAGTCAGACAGGGGATGGTAATTCACCCCTCCACTTT. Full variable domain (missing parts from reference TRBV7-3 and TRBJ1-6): GAGVSQTPSNKVTEKGKYVELRCDPISGHTALYWYRQSLGQGPEFLIYFQGTGAADDSGLPNDRFFAVRPEGSVSTLKIQRTERGDSAVYLCASSQTGDGNSPLHFGNGTRLTVT.

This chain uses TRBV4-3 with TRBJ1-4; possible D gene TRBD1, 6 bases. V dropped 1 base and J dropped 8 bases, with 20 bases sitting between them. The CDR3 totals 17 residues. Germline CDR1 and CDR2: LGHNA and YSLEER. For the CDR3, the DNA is TGCGCCAGCAGCCAAGTACCAACAGGGAACCCAAACGAAAAACTGTTTTTT. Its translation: CASSQVPTGNPNEKLFF.

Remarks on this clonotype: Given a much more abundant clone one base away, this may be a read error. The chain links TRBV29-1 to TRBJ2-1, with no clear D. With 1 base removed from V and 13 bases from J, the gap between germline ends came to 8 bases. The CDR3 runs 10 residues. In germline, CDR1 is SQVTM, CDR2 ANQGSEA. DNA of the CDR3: TGCAGCGTTGAAGGACAACCCCAGTTCTTC. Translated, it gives CSVEGQPQFF.

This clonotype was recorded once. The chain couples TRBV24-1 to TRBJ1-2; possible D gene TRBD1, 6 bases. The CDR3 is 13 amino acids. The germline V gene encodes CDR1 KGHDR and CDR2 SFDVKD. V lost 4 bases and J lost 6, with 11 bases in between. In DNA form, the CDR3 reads TGTGCCACCAGTGACCCAGGGGAGGATGGCTACACCTTC. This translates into CATSDPGEDGYTF.

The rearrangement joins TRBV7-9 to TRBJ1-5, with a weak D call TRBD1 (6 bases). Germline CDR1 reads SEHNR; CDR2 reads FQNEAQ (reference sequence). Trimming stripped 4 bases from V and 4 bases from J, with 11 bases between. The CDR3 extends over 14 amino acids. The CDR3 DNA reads TGTGCCAGCAGCTCCGTAGGGGGAAATCAGCCCCAGCATTTT. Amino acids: CASSSVGGNQPQHF.

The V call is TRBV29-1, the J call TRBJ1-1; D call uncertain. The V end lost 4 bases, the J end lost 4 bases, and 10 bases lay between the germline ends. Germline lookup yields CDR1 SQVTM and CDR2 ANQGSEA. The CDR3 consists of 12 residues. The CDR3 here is CSVAGQTTEAFF. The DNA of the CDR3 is TGCAGCGTTGCCGGTCAGACCACTGAAGCTTTCTTT.

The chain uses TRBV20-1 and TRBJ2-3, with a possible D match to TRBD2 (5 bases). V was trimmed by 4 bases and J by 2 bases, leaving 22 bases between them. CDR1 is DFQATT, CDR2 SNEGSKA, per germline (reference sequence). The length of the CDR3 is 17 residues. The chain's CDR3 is CSANRDPRRGYTDTQYF. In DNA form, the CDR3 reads TGCAGTGCTAACCGGGATCCTCGTCGTGGTTACACAGATACGCAGTATTTT.

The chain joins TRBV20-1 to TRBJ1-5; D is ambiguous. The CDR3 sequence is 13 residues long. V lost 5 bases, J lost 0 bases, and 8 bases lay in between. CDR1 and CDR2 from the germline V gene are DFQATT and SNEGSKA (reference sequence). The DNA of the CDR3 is TGCAGTGCTGGACGGACTAGCAATCAGCCCCAGCATTTT. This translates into CSAGRTSNQPQHF.

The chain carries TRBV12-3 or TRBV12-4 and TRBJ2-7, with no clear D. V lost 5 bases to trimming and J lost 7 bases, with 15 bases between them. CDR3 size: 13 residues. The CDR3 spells CASSTWSSDEQYF. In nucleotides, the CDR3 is TGTGCCAGCAGTACATGGAGCAGCGATGAGCAGTACTTC.